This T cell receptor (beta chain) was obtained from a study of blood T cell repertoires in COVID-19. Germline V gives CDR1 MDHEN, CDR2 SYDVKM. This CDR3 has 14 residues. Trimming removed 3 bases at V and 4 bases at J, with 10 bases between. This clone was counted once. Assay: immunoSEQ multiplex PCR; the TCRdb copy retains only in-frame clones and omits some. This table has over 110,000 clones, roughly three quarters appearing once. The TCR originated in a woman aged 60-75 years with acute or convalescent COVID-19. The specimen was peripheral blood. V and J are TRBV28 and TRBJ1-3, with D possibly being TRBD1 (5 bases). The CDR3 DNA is TGTGCCAGCAGTTTTCGGGGGGAAGGAAACACCATATATTTT. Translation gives CASSFRGEGNTIYF.